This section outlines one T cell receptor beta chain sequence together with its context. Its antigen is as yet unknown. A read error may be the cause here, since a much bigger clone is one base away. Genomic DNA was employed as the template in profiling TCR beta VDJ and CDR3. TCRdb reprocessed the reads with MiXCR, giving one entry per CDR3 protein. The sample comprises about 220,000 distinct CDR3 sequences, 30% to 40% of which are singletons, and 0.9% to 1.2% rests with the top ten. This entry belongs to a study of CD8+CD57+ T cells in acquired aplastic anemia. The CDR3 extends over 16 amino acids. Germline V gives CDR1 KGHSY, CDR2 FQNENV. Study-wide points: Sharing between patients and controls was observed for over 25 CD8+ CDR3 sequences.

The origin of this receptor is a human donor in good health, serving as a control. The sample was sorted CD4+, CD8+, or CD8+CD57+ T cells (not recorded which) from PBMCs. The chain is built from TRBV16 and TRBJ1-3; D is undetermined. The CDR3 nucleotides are TGTGCCAGCAGCGAAGGGATCCCCCTCTCTGAAAACACCATATATTTT. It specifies CASSEGIPLSENTIYF.